These 15 T cell receptor beta chains originate from one sample sequenced in a study of tumor-infiltrating lymphocytes in localized non-small cell lung cancer. Measured with immunoSEQ multiplex PCR; TCRdb has only the in-frame clones, and not every one. The sample comprises 24,000 or so clones, 69% of which are singletons, and 14% to 15% rests with the top ten. Sequenced sample: lung tumor tissue. The receptors were sampled from a human donor with non-small cell lung cancer.

The gene calls are TRBV5-1 and TRBJ2-1; no reliable D call. Trimming shortened V by 4 bases and J by 1 base, and 3 bases separated the two germline ends. The germline CDR1 and CDR2 sequences are SGHRS and YFSETQ. This CDR3 contains 12 residues. The CDR3: CASSQSYNEQFF. The CDR3 bases are TGCGCCAGCAGCCAGTCCTACAATGAGCAGTTCTTC.

V usage is TRBV5-1 and J usage is TRBJ2-7; TRBD1 is a possible D gene (6 bases). The germline CDR1 and CDR2 sequences are SGHRS and YFSETQ. The ends were cut back, 4 bases at V and 2 bases at J, with 7 bases in the middle. The CDR3 totals 12 residues. This CDR3 is CASSAGAYEQYF. The DNA of the CDR3 is TGCGCCAGCAGCGCAGGGGCCTACGAGCAGTACTTC.

The chain uses TRBV7-8 and TRBJ2-7; 7 bases are a match to TRBD1. CDR1 SGHVS and CDR2 FQNEAQ come from the germline V gene. The J segment lost 2 bases and the V segment lost 1 base, leaving 8 bases of the junction unmatched. The CDR3 loop spans 16 amino acids. The CDR3 reads CASSLEGQILTYEQYF. The CDR3 coding sequence is TGTGCCAGCAGCTTAGAGGGACAGATCTTAACCTACGAGCAGTACTTC.

This chain uses TRBV9 with TRBJ1-2, with 9 nucleotides matching TRBD1. Germline loops: CDR1 SGDLS, CDR2 YYNGEE. V was clipped by 4 bases and J by 5 bases; unmatched bases: 21. This CDR3 region has 19 residues. CDR3: CASSPHRGPLDTLRYGYTF. The CDR3 DNA follows: TGTGCCAGCAGCCCTCACAGGGGGCCCCTGGACACCTTACGATATGGCTACACCTTC. The full variable domain, its missing parts supplied by reference TRBV9 and TRBJ1-2, is DSGVTQTPKHLITATGQRVTLRCSPRSGDLSVYWYQQSLDQGLQFLIQYYNGEERAKGNILERFSAQQFPDLHSELNLSSLELGDSALYFCASSPHRGPLDTLRYGYTFGSGTRLTVV.

The chain has TRBV6-5 and TRBJ2-2; TRBD1 aligns across 10 bases. The germline CDR1 and CDR2 sequences are MNHEY and SVGAGI. The CDR3 extends over 13 amino acids. The J segment lost 4 bases and the V segment lost 8 bases, leaving 1 base of the junction unmatched. The CDR3 protein is CASGQGVTGELFF. The CDR3, as DNA: TGTGCCAGCGGACAGGGGGTCACCGGGGAGCTGTTTTTT.

The sample holds a few counts of this clone. This chain links TRBV11-2 with TRBJ2-1; maybe TRBD2 (6 bases). The CDR3 sequence is 13 residues long. The germline gives CDR1 SGHAT, CDR2 FQNNGV. Trimming left V 8 bases short and J 3 bases short, with 11 bases between. CDR3 bases: TGTGCCAGCTTCGGAGGGCGCTACAATGAGCAGTTCTTC. It translates to CASFGGRYNEQFF.

This chain uses TRBV7-9 with TRBJ1-1; D is unclear. The V end lost 2 bases, the J end lost 1 base, and 5 bases lay between the germline ends. The CDR3 runs 13 residues. CDR1 is SEHNR and CDR2 is FQNEAQ in the germline V gene (reference sequence). The CDR3 region has the DNA TGTGCCAGCAGCTTAAATGCGAACACTGAAGCTTTCTTT. Its protein product is CASSLNANTEAFF.

This clone is labeled medium-sized. The V call is TRBV2, the J call TRBJ1-2; 9 nucleotides align to TRBD1. In germline, CDR1 is SNHLY, CDR2 FYNNEI. The V gene end was trimmed by 4 bases and the J gene end by 5 bases; junction bases not matched to a gene: 8. The CDR3 has 15 residues. CDR3 sequence (DNA): TGTGCCAGCAGTGCACAGGGGGCTGCCGCTTATGGCTACACCTTC. Residues: CASSAQGAAAYGYTF.

This chain uses TRBV4-2 with TRBJ1-2, with D possibly matching TRBD1 (5 bases). Germline loops: CDR1 LGHNA, CDR2 YNFKEQ. The length of the CDR3 is 15 residues. The V gene lost 1 base and the J gene lost 2 bases, with 11 bases spanning the gap. The CDR3 loop is CASSQGGTANYGYTF. Written as DNA, the CDR3 is TGTGCCAGCAGCCAAGGGGGGACGGCGAACTATGGCTACACCTTC.

This sequence joins TRBV18 and TRBJ1-5; 9 positions match TRBD1. V shed 6 bases and J 0 bases; nucleotides not matched to a gene: 9. The CDR3 consists of 17 residues. Per the germline V gene, CDR1 is KGHSH and CDR2 is LQKENI. This CDR3 reads CASSRGTGPYSNQPQHF. CDR3 nucleotides: TGTGCCAGCTCCCGAGGGACAGGGCCATATAGCAATCAGCCCCAGCATTTT.

This chain links TRBV7-9 with TRBJ1-2; a weak D match, TRBD1 (5 bases). V dropped 1 base and J dropped 3 bases, with 9 bases sitting between them. Germline-derived CDR1 and CDR2 are SEHNR and FQNEAQ (reference sequence). The CDR3 covers 14 residues. The CDR3 here is CASSLVAGDYGYTF. In DNA, the CDR3 is TGTGCCAGCAGCTTAGTGGCGGGGGACTATGGCTACACCTTC.

The chain carries TRBV11-2 and TRBJ1-1; 10 bases map to TRBD1. The CDR3 is 14 residues long. Unmatched junction bases numbered 2, after V lost 7 bases and J lost 0 bases. Germline V gene lookup returns CDR1 SGHAT and CDR2 FQNNGV. The CDR3 nucleotides read TGTGCCAGCATCGGGACAGGGGTGAACACTGAAGCTTTCTTT. It encodes CASIGTGVNTEAFF. The full variable domain, in which reference TRBV11-2 and TRBJ1-1 provide the parts outside the CDR3, is EAGVAQSPRYKIIEKRQSVAFWCNPISGHATLYWYQQILGQGPKLLIQFQNNGVVDDSQLPKDRFSAERLKGVDSTLKIQPAKLEDSAVYLCASIGTGVNTEAFFGQGTRLTVV.

This clone was picked up a small number of times. CDR3 protein: CASGPLGGGQETQYF. Here the CDR3 DNA reads TGTGCCAGCGGCCCACTAGGAGGGGGCCAAGAGACCCAGTACTTC. This sequence joins TRBV2 and TRBJ2-5; either TRBD1 or TRBD2 may fit D (6 bases each). Deletions cut 8 bases from V and 1 base from J, with 17 bases between. The germline gives CDR1 SNHLY, CDR2 FYNNEI. This CDR3 is built from 15 residues.

The J gene is TRBJ2-3, the V gene TRBV6-5; TRBD1 is a possible D gene (6 bases). CDR1 MNHEY and CDR2 SVGAGI come from the germline V gene. V lost 4 bases, J lost 6 bases, and 14 bases lay in between. The CDR3 is 14 residues long. CDR3 in DNA: TGTGCCAGCAGTTTAACAGGGATAGGGGATACGCAGTATTTT. The encoded protein is CASSLTGIGDTQYF.

The chain uses TRBV7-9 and TRBJ1-1, with unresolved D. This CDR3 region has 14 residues. V lost 4 bases, J lost 0 bases, and 9 bases lay in between. Germline CDR1 is SEHNR and CDR2 is FQNEAQ (reference sequence). The CDR3 protein is CASSSRQMNTEAFF. CDR3 coding DNA: TGTGCCAGCAGCTCCAGGCAGATGAACACTGAAGCTTTCTTT.